These 27 T cell receptor beta chains were sequenced from one sample in a study of control samples from healthy donors and cancer patients. TCRdb keeps only in-frame clones here, not all; method: immunoSEQ multiplex PCR. In the table there are about 92,000 clones, 82% of which are singletons. The sample consisted of blood. All receptors derive from a woman aged 55-75 years in good health.

V gene TRBV5-1 combines with J gene TRBJ2-2, with D perhaps TRBD1 (5 bases). Germline lookup yields CDR1 SGHRS and CDR2 YFSETQ. V lost 7 bases to trimming and J lost 6 bases, with 22 bases between them. This CDR3 region has 16 residues. The chain's CDR3 is CASANLRGVESGELFF. The CDR3 DNA is TGCGCCAGCGCAAATCTAAGGGGCGTCGAATCCGGGGAGCTGTTTTTT. Together with reference TRBV5-1 and TRBJ2-2, the CDR3 gives the full variable domain: KAGVTQTPRYLIKTRGQQVTLSCSPISGHRSVSWYQQTPGQGLQFLFEYFSETQRNKGNFPGRFSGRQFSNSRSEMNVSTLELGDSALYLCASANLRGVESGELFFGEGSRLTVL.

This chain joins TRBV5-1 and TRBJ2-7; possible D gene TRBD1, 5 bases. V lost 0 bases and J lost 0, with 7 bases in between. CDR1 and CDR2 (germline): SGHRS, YFSETQ. This CDR3 contains 14 residues. CDR3 coding DNA: TGCGCCAGCAGCTTGGGCGACAGCTCCTACGAGCAGTACTTC. Residues: CASSLGDSSYEQYF.

This clone was seen more than once but under ten times. The chain is built from TRBV6-5 and TRBJ2-1, with D possibly being TRBD1 (6 bases). The germline gives CDR1 MNHEY, CDR2 SVGAGI. The V end lost 8 bases, the J end lost 6 bases, and 11 bases lay between the germline ends. CDR3 size: 12 residues. CDR3 sequence: CASQRQVNEQFF. The CDR3 DNA follows: TGTGCCAGCCAGAGACAGGTCAATGAGCAGTTCTTC.

The rearrangement uses TRBV6-2 or TRBV6-3 and TRBJ1-5; D might be TRBD1 (6 bases). The V end was cut by 0 bases, the J end by 4 bases, with 10 bases between. The CDR3 length is 15 residues. Looked up from germline, CDR1 is MNHEY and CDR2 is SVGEGT. The CDR3 sequence: CASSYSGTPNQPQHF. CDR3 bases: TGTGCCAGCAGTTACTCCGGGACACCTAATCAGCCCCAGCATTTT.

V gene TRBV5-4 combines with J gene TRBJ1-1; D gene uncertain. Germline V gene data show CDR1 as SGHNT and CDR2 as YYREEE (reference sequence). The CDR3 is 13 amino acids. The ends were cut back, 4 bases at V and 0 bases at J, with 7 bases in the middle. This chain's CDR3 is CASSPTLNTEAFF. Here the CDR3 DNA reads TGTGCCAGCAGCCCGACACTGAACACTGAAGCTTTCTTT.

The chain employs TRBV24-1 and TRBJ2-3; TRBD2 matches 9 bases. This CDR3 is 16 amino acids long. After removal of 1 base from V and 3 bases from J, the junction contained 4 bases not matched to a gene. Germline loops: CDR1 KGHDR, CDR2 SFDVKD. The CDR3 here is CATSDFASGETDTQYF. The CDR3 DNA follows: TGTGCCACCAGTGATTTCGCTAGCGGGGAAACAGATACGCAGTATTTT.

The CDR3 sequence is CASSQRGLSTGELFF. The CDR3 region has the DNA TGTGCCAGCAGCCAACGGGGTCTCAGCACCGGGGAGCTGTTTTTT. The V and J genes are TRBV3-1 (or the pseudogene TRBV3-2) and TRBJ2-2, with D possibly TRBD2 on 5 matching bases. Germline V gene data show CDR1 as LGHDT and CDR2 as YNNKEL (reference sequence). The CDR3 has 15 amino acids. V lost 2 bases to trimming and J lost 4 bases, with 11 bases between them.

This chain links TRBV27 with TRBJ1-2; D might be TRBD1 (5 bases). The CDR3 has 14 residues. Deletions cut 2 bases from V and 0 bases from J, with 7 bases between. In germline, CDR1 is MNHEY, CDR2 SMNVEV (reference sequence). The CDR3 DNA follows: TGTGCCAGCAGTTTAAAAGGGGCTAACTATGGCTACACCTTC. Translation: CASSLKGANYGYTF.

CDR3 residues: CASSYSWGSSYEQYF. The CDR3 nucleotides read TGTGCCAGCAGTTACTCGTGGGGCAGCTCCTACGAGCAGTACTTC. This chain links TRBV6-5 with TRBJ2-7; D might be TRBD1 (5 bases). CDR3 length equals 15 residues. V shed 0 bases and J shed 0 bases, with 9 bases lying between them. Germline V gene data show CDR1 as MNHEY and CDR2 as SVGAGI.

The chain links TRBV11-1 to TRBJ2-6; D uncertain. Germline CDR1 SGHAT, CDR2 FQDESV (reference sequence). Deletions cut 5 bases from V and 1 base from J, with 12 bases between. CDR3 size: 16 residues. The CDR3 DNA follows: TGTGCCAGCAGCAGCCGCGTTAGTTCTGGGGCCAACGTCCTGACTTTC. Translating it yields CASSSRVSSGANVLTF.

The J gene is TRBJ1-4, the V gene TRBV7-9; D might be TRBD1 (6 bases). The V gene lost 0 bases and the J gene lost 5 bases, with 19 bases spanning the gap. CDR3 length: 18 residues. Germline V lookup: CDR1 SEHNR, CDR2 FQNEAQ (reference sequence). The CDR3 sequence is CASSLAGMFGQMNEKLFF. CDR3 sequence (DNA): TGTGCCAGCAGCTTAGCTGGGATGTTTGGACAGATGAATGAAAAACTGTTTTTT.

The chain employs TRBV6-2 or TRBV6-3 and TRBJ2-3, with 7 bases aligning to TRBD2. J was trimmed by 4 bases and V by 4 bases; bases with no gene match: 11. Germline CDR1 and CDR2: MNHEY and SVGEGT. This CDR3 spans 16 amino acids. The CDR3 coding sequence is TGTGCCAGCAGTTCCCGAGGACTAGAATTGTCAGATACGCAGTATTTT. Translated, it gives CASSSRGLELSDTQYF.

This clone showed up just a few times. The rearrangement uses TRBV11-2 and TRBJ2-1, with 7 positions matching TRBD2. V shed 5 bases, J shed 9 bases, and the junction held 16 bases outside the gene matches. This CDR3 has 16 amino acids. Germline-derived CDR1 and CDR2 are SGHAT and FQNNGV. CDR3 nucleotide sequence: TGTGCCAGCAGCGTTGGGACTACCCTAAGCCGTAGTGAGCAGTTCTTC. Protein sequence: CASSVGTTLSRSEQFF.

The CDR3 loop is CSVELAGQTTEAFF. CDR3 nucleotide sequence: TGCAGCGTTGAACTAGCAGGCCAGACAACTGAAGCTTTCTTT. The V call is TRBV29-1, the J call TRBJ1-1, with D hard to call. The CDR3 length is 14 residues. V lost 2 bases to trimming and J lost 5 bases, with 15 bases between them. Germline V CDR1 and CDR2: SQVTM, ANQGSEA.

This clone has more than one count but fewer than ten. CDR3 coding DNA: TGTGCCAGCAGCTTGGTGGGAGTTCCCTCCTACGAGCAGTACTTC. Protein: CASSLVGVPSYEQYF. This sequence joins TRBV5-5 and TRBJ2-7, with D tentatively TRBD2 (5 bases). CDR3 size: 15 residues. Trimming shortened V by 0 bases and J by 0 bases, and 10 bases separated the two germline ends. Germline V CDR1 and CDR2: SGHKS, YYEKEE (reference sequence).

The CDR3 reads CASSQVIGGGAKETQYF. CDR3 bases: TGTGCCAGCAGCCAAGTTATTGGAGGTGGGGCGAAAGAGACCCAGTACTTC. This chain joins TRBV3-1 (or the pseudogene TRBV3-2) and TRBJ2-5; D is possibly TRBD1 or TRBD2 (5 bases each). This CDR3 spans 17 amino acids. Trimming shortened V by 1 base and J by 3 bases, and 18 bases separated the two germline ends. Germline values: CDR1 LGHDT, CDR2 YNNKEL (reference sequence).

The chain links TRBV6-2 or TRBV6-3 to TRBJ1-1; D is ambiguous. V was clipped by 2 bases and J by 0 bases, with 4 bases between them. This CDR3 comprises 13 residues. CDR1 and CDR2 (germline): MNHEY, SVGEGT. This CDR3 reads CASSYTVNTEAFF. CDR3 in DNA: TGTGCCAGCAGTTACACGGTGAACACTGAAGCTTTCTTT.

The chain employs TRBV3-1 (or the pseudogene TRBV3-2) and TRBJ2-7; D remains ambiguous. Trimming took 5 bases from V and 0 from J, leaving 8 bases between them. CDR1 and CDR2 from the germline V gene are LGHDT and YNNKEL (reference sequence). The CDR3 has 13 residues. The CDR3 bases are TGTGCCAGCAGCTACCAGGACTCCTACGAGCAGTACTTC. This translates into CASSYQDSYEQYF.

The J gene is TRBJ2-1, the V gene TRBV6-5; a weak D match, TRBD2 (5 bases). This CDR3 is built from 11 residues. Germline loops: CDR1 MNHEY, CDR2 SVGAGI. Deletions cut 5 bases from V and 10 bases from J, with 9 bases between. CDR3: CASSRTGEQFF. CDR3 sequence (DNA): TGTGCCAGCAGTAGGACTGGCGAGCAGTTCTTC.

The genes are TRBV29-1 and TRBJ2-3; 8 positions match TRBD2. The CDR3 is 13 amino acids. The V gene end was trimmed by 5 bases and the J gene end by 6 bases; junction bases not matched to a gene: 7. From germline, CDR1 is SQVTM and CDR2 ANQGSEA. CDR3: CSVPLAGWDTQYF. The CDR3 DNA reads as TGCAGCGTTCCTTTAGCGGGGTGGGATACGCAGTATTTT.

This clone was counted a single time. V gene TRBV7-2 combines with J gene TRBJ2-5; D is undetermined. The V gene's germline CDR1 is SGHTA and CDR2 FQGNSA. The CDR3 has 14 residues. V dropped 6 bases and J dropped 3 bases, with 14 bases sitting between them. The CDR3 loop is CASSFARQKETQYF. The CDR3 DNA reads as TGTGCCAGCAGTTTTGCCCGTCAGAAAGAGACCCAGTACTTC.

This clone was picked up a small number of times. J is TRBJ1-4 and V is TRBV10-2; 8 nucleotides line up with TRBD1. Germline V gene sequence: CDR1 WSHSY, CDR2 SAAADI. The V segment lost 0 bases and the J segment 2 bases; nucleotides outside the gene matches: 2. This CDR3 has 16 amino acids. CDR3 DNA: TGCGCCAGCAGTGAGTCTAGGACAGGGACTAATGAAAAACTGTTTTTT. It specifies CASSESRTGTNEKLFF.

V gene TRBV29-1 combines with J gene TRBJ2-2; maybe TRBD2 (5 bases). The CDR3 is 13 residues long. Germline V gives CDR1 SQVTM, CDR2 ANQGSEA. The V and J ends lost 7 bases and 5 bases respectively, with 14 bases between them. DNA of the CDR3: TGCAGCGGAGGGCAAACCGCTACCGGGGAGCTGTTTTTT. Its translation is CSGGQTATGELFF.

The V gene is TRBV6-5, the J gene TRBJ2-7; no clear D gene. CDR3 length equals 13 residues. Trimming shortened V by 8 bases and J by 0 bases, and 11 bases separated the two germline ends. The germline V gene has CDR1 MNHEY and CDR2 SVGAGI. The CDR3 loop is CASGPRVSYEQYF. CDR3 DNA: TGTGCCAGCGGCCCTCGGGTCTCCTACGAGCAGTACTTC.

The gene calls are TRBV5-1 and TRBJ2-7; D is uncertain. This CDR3 spans 14 amino acids. V gave up 4 bases and J gave up 0 bases, with 11 bases separating them. Germline-derived CDR1 and CDR2 are SGHRS and YFSETQ. The CDR3 DNA sequence: TGCGCCAGCAGCACCACGACAAGCTCCTACGAGCAGTACTTC. Translation gives CASSTTTSSYEQYF.

This chain joins TRBV29-1 and TRBJ1-2; TRBD1 might be the D (5 bases). Germline loops: CDR1 SQVTM, CDR2 ANQGSEA. This CDR3 spans 13 amino acids. Trimming took 3 bases from V and 6 from J, leaving 14 bases between them. The CDR3 DNA reads as TGCAGCGTTGAGGGGGAGTTTGTAGATGGCTACACCTTC. It is translated as CSVEGEFVDGYTF.

V and J are TRBV27 and TRBJ1-2, with 7 bases lining up with TRBD1. Germline-derived CDR1 and CDR2 are MNHEY and SMNVEV (reference sequence). Trimming removed 6 bases from V and 4 bases from J; junction bases left unmatched: 5. This CDR3 has 13 amino acids. The CDR3 region is CASSRQGSYGYTF. The CDR3 region has the DNA TGTGCCAGCAGCCGACAGGGAAGCTATGGCTACACCTTC.